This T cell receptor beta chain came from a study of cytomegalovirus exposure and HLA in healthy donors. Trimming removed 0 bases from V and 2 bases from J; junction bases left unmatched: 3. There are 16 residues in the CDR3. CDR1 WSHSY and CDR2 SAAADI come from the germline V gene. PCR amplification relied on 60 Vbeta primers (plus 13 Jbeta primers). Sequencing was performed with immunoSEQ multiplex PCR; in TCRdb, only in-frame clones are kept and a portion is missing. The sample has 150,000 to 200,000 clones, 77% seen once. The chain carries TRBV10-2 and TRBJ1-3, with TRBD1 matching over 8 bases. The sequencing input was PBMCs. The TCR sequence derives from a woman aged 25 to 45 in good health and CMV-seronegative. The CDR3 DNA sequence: TGCGCCAGCAGTGAGTCGTGGGACAGGACTGGAAACACCATATATTTT. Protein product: CASSESWDRTGNTIYF.